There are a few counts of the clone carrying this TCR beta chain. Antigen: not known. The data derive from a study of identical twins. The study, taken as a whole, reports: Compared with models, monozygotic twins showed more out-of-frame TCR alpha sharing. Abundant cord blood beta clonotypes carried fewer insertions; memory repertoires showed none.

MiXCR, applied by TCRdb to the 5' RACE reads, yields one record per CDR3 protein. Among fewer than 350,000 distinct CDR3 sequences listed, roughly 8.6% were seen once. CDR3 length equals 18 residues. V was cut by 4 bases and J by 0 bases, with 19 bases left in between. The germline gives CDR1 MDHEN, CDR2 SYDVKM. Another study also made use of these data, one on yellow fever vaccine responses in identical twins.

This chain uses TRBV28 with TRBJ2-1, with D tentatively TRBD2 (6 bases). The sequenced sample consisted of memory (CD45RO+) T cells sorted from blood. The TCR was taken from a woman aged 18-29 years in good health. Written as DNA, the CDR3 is TGTGCCAGCAGTTCCCGGGACTCCTACTCGGGCTCCTACAATGAGCAGTTCTTC. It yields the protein CASSSRDSYSGSYNEQFF.